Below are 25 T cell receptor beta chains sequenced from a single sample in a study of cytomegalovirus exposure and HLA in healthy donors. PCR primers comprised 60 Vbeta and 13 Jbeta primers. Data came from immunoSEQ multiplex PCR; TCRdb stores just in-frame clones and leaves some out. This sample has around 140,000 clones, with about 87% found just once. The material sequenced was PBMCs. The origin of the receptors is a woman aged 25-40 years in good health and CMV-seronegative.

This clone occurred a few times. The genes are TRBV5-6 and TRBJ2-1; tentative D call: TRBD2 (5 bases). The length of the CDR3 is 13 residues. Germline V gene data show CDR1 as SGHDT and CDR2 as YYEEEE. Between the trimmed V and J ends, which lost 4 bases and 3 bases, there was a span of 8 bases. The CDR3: CASSHGLYNEQFF. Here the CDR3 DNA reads TGTGCCAGCAGCCACGGACTCTACAATGAGCAGTTCTTC.

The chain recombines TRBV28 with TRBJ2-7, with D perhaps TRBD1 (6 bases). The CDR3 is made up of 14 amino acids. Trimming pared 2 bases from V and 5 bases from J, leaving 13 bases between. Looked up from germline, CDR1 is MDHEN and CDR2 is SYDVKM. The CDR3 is CASSLGGQGNEQYF. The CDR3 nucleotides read TGTGCCAGCAGTTTAGGGGGCCAGGGGAACGAGCAGTACTTC. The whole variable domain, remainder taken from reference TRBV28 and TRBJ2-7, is DVKVTQSSRYLVKRTGEKVFLECVQDMDHENMFWYRQDPGLGLRLIYFSYDVKMKEKGDIPEGYSVSREKKERFSLILESASTNQTSMYLCASSLGGQGNEQYFGPGTRLTVT.

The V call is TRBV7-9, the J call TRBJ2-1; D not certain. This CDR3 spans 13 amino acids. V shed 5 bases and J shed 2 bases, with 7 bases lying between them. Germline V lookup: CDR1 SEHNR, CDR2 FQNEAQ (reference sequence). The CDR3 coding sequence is TGTGCCAGCAGCCTCGAGACCTACAATGAGCAGTTCTTC. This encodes CASSLETYNEQFF.

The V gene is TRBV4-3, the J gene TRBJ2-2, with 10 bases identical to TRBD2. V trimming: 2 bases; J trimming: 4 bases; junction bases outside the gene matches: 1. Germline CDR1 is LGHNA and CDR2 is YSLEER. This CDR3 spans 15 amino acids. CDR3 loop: CASSQTSGATGELFF. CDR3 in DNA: TGCGCCAGCAGCCAAACTAGCGGGGCCACCGGGGAGCTGTTTTTT.

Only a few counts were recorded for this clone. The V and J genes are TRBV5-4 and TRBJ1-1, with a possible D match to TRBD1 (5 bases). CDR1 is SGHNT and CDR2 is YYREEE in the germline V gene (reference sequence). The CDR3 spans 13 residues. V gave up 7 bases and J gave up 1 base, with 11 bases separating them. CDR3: CASRGHKNTEAFF. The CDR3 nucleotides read TGTGCCAGCCGAGGACACAAGAACACTGAAGCTTTCTTT.

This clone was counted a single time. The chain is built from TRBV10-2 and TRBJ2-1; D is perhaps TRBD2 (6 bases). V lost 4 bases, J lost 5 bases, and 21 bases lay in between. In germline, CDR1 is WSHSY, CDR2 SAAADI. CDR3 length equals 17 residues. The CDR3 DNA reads TGCGCCAGCAGTGGTATATCCGGGACTGCTACCAACAATGAGCAGTTCTTC. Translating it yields CASSGISGTATNNEQFF.

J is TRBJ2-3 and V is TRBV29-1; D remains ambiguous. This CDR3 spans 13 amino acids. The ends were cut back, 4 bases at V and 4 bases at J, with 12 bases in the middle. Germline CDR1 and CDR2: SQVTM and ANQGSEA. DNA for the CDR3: TGCAGCGTTGGTGGCCTGTCCGCAGATACGCAGTATTTT. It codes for CSVGGLSADTQYF.

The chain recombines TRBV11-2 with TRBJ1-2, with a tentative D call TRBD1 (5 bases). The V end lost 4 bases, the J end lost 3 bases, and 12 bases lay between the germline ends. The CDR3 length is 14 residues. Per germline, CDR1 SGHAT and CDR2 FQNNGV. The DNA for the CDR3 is TGTGCCAGCAGCTCGGGGGTTGGCGACTATGGCTACACCTTC. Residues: CASSSGVGDYGYTF.

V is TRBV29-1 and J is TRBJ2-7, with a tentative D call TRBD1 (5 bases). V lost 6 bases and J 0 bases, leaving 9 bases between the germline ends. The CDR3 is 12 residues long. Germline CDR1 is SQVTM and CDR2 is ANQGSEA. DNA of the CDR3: TGCAGCGTCCGCGACAGCTCCTACGAGCAGTACTTC. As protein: CSVRDSSYEQYF.

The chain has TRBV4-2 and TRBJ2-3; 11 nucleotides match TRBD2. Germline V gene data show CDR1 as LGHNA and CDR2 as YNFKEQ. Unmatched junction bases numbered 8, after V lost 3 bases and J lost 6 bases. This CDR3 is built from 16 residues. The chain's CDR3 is CASSQSTSGIADTQYF. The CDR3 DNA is TGTGCCAGCAGCCAGTCGACTAGCGGGATTGCCGATACGCAGTATTTT.

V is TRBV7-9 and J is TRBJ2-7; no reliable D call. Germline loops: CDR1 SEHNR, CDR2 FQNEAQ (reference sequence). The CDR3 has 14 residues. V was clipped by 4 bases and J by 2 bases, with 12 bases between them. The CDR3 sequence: CASSSLRKAYEQYF. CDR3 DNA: TGTGCCAGCAGCTCTCTCAGGAAGGCCTACGAGCAGTACTTC.

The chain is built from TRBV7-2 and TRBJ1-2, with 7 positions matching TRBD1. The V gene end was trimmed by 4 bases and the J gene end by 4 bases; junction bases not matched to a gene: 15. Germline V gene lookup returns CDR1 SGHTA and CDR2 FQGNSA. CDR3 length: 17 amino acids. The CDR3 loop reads CASSSPTGATSGYGYTF. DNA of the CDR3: TGTGCCAGCAGCTCACCTACAGGGGCCACATCTGGCTATGGCTACACCTTC.

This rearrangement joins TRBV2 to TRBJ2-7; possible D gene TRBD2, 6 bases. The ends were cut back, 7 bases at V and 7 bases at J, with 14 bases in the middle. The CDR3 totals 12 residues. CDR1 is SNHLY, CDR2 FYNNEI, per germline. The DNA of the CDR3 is TGTGCCAGCACCGAGACTAGTTGGGAGCAGTACTTC. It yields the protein CASTETSWEQYF.

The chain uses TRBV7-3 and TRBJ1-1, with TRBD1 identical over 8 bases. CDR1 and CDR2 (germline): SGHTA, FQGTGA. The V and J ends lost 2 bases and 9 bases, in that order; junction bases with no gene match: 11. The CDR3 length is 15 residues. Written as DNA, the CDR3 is TGTGCCAGCAGCTTAGGCCCGGGCCAGGGGGCTCAAGCTTTCTTT. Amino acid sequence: CASSLGPGQGAQAFF.

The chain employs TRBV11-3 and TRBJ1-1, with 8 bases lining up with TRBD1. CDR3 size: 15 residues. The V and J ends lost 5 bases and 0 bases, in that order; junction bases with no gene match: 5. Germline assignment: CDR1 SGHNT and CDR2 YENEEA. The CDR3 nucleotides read TGTGCCAGCAGCCCTCGGACAGGGATGAACACTGAAGCTTTCTTT. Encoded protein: CASSPRTGMNTEAFF. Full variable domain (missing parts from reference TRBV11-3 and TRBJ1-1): EAGVVQSPRYKIIEKKQPVAFWCNPISGHNTLYWYLQNLGQGPELLIRYENEEAVDDSQLPKDRFSAERLKGVDSTLKIQPAELGDSAVYLCASSPRTGMNTEAFFGQGTRLTVV.

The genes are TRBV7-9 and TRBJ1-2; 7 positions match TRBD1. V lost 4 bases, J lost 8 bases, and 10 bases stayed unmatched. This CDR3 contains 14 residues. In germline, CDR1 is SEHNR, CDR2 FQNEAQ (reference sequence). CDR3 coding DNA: TGTGCCAGCAGCTCCCCCACGACAGGGCAGGGCTACACCTTC. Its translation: CASSSPTTGQGYTF.

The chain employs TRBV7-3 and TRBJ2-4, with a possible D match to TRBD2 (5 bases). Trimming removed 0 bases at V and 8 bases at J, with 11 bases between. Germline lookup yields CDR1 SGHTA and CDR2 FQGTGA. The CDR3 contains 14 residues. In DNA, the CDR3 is TGTGCCAGCAGCTTAACAGGGCCCGGGGACATTCAGTACTTC. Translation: CASSLTGPGDIQYF.

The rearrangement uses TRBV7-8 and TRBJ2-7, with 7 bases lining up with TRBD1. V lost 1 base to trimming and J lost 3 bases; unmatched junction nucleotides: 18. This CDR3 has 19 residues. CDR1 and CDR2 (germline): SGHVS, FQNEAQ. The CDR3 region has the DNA TGTGCCAGCAGCTTAGAAGGTGGAATTTCCGGGACAGATCTCTACGAGCAGTACTTC. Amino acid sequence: CASSLEGGISGTDLYEQYF.

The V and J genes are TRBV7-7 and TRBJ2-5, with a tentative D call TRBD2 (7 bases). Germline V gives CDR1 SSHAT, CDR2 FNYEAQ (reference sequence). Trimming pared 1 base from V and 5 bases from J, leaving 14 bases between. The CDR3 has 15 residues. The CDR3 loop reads CASSLGWGGRETQYF. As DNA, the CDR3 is TGTGCCAGCAGCTTAGGGTGGGGGGGCCGGGAGACCCAGTACTTC.

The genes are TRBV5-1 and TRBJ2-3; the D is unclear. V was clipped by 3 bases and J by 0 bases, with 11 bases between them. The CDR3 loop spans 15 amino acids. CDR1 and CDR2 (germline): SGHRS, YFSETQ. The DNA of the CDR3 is TGCGCCAGCAGCTCTCAAGCCTCAAGCACAGATACGCAGTATTTT. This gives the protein CASSSQASSTDTQYF.

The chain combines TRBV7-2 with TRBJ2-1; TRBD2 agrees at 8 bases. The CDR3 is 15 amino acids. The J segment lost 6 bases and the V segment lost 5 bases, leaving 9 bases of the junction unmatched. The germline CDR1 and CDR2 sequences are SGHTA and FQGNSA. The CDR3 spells CASSLVTGLANEQFF. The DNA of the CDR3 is TGTGCCAGCAGCCTTGTGACCGGACTAGCCAATGAGCAGTTCTTC.

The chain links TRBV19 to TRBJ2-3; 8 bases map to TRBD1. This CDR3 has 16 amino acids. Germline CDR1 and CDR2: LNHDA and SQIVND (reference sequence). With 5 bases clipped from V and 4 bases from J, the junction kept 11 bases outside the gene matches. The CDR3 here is CASSFSGTGLADTQYF. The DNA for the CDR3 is TGTGCCAGTAGTTTTTCCGGGACAGGACTGGCAGATACGCAGTATTTT.

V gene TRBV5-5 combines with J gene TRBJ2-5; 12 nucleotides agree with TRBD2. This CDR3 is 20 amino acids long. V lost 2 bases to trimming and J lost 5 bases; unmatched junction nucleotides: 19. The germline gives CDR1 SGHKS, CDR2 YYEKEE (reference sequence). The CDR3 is CASSFREDLAGGVTRETQYF. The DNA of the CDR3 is TGTGCCAGCAGCTTTCGGGAGGATCTAGCGGGAGGGGTGACTCGGGAGACCCAGTACTTC. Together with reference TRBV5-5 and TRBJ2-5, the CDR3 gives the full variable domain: DAGVTQSPTHLIKTRGQQVTLRCSPISGHKSVSWYQQVLGQGPQFIFQYYEKEERGRGNFPDRFSARQFPNYSSELNVNALLLGDSALYLCASSFREDLAGGVTRETQYFGPGTRLLVL.

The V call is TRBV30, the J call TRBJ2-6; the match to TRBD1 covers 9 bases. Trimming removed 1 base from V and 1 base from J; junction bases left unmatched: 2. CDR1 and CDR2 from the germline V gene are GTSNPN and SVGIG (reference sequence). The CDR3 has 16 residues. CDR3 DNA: TGTGCCTGGAGTGGACAGGGGGAGTCTGGGGCCAACGTCCTGACTTTC. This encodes CAWSGQGESGANVLTF.

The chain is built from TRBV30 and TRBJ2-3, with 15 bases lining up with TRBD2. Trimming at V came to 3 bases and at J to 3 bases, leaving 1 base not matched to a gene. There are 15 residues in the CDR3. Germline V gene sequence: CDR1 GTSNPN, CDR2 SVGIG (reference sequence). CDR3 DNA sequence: TGTGCCTGGAGGGGGACTAGCGGGGGGACAGATACGCAGTATTTT. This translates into CAWRGTSGGTDTQYF. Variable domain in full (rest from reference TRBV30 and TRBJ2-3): SQTIHQWPATLVQPVGSPLSLECTVEGTSNPNLYWYRQAAGRGLQLLFYSVGIGQISSEVPQNLSASRPQDRQFILSSKKLLLSDSGFYLCAWRGTSGGTDTQYFGPGTRLTVL.